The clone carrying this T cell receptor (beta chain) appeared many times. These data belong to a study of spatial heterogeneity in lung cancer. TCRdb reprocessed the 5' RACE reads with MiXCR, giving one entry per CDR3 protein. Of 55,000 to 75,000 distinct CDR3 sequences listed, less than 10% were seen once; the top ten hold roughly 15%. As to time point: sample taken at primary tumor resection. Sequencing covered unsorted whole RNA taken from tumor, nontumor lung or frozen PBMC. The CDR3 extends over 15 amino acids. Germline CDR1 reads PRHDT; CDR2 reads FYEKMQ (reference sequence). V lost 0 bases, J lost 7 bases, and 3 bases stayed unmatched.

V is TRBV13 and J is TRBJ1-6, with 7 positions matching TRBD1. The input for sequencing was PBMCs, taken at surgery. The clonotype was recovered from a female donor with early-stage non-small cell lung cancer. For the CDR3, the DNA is TGTGCCAGCAGCTTAGGACAGGGGAGGAATTCACCCCTCCACTTT. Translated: CASSLGQGRNSPLHF.